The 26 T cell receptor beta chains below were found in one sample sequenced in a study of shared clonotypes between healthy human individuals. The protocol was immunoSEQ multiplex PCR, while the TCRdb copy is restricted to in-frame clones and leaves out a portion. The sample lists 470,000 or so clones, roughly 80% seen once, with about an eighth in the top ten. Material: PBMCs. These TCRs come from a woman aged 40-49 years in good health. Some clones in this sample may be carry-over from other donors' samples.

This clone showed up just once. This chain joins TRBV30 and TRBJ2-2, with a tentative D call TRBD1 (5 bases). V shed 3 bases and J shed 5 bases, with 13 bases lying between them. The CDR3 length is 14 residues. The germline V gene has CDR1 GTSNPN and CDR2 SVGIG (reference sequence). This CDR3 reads CAWRGQDETGELFF. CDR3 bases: TGTGCCTGGAGGGGGCAGGACGAAACCGGGGAGCTGTTTTTT.

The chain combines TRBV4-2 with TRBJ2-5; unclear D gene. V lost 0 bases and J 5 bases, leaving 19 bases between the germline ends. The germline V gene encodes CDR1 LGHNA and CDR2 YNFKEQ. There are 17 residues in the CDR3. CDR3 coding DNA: TGTGCCAGCAGCCAAGACCCCGGATCCCCAGAGTGGGAGACCCAGTACTTC. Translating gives CASSQDPGSPEWETQYF.

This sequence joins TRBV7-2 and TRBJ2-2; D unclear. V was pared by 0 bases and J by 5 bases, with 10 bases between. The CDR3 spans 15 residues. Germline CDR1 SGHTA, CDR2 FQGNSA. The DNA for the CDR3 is TGTGCCAGCAGCTTAGCGGGTGTTGGGACCGGGGAGCTGTTTTTT. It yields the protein CASSLAGVGTGELFF.

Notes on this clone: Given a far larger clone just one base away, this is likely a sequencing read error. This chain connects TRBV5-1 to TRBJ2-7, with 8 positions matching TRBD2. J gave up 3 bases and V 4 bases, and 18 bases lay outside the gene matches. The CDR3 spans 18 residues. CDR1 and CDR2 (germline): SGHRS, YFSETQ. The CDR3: CASSTMRLALTKGYEQYF. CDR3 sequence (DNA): TGCGCCAGCAGCACCATGAGACTAGCGCTAACGAAAGGCTACGAGCAGTACTTC.

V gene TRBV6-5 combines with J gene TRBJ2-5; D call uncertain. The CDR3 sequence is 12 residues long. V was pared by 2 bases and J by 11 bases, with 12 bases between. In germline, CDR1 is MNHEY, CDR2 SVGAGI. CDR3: CASSYGVTEQYF. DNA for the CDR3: TGTGCCAGCAGTTACGGAGTTACGGAGCAGTACTTC.

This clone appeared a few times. The DNA of the CDR3 is TGCGCCAGCAGCTTGGAGTCGGGTCCCAGCTCTGGAAACACCATATATTTT. Its protein is CASSLESGPSSGNTIYF. The chain carries TRBV5-1 and TRBJ1-3, with D unclear. Trimming removed 0 bases at V and 0 bases at J, with 13 bases between. The CDR3 consists of 17 residues. The germline CDR1 and CDR2 sequences are SGHRS and YFSETQ.

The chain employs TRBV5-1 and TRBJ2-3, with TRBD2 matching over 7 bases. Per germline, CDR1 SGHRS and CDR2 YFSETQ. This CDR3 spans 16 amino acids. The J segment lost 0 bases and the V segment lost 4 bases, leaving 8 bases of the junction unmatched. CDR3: CASSSGTRASTDTQYF. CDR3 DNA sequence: TGCGCCAGCAGCAGCGGGACTCGGGCAAGCACAGATACGCAGTATTTT.

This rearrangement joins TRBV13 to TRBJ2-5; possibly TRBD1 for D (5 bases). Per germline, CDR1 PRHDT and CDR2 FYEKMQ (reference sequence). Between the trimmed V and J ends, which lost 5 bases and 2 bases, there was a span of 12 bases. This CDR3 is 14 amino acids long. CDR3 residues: CASSHRQLQETQYF. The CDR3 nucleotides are TGTGCCAGCAGCCACCGACAGTTACAAGAGACCCAGTACTTC.

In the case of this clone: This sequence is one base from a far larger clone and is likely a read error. CDR3 protein: CSVEGPGTGGTETFF. The CDR3 DNA follows: TGCAGCGTTGAGGGACCCGGGACAGGGGGCACTGAAACTTTCTTT. The V call is TRBV29-1, the J call TRBJ1-1; 12 bases agree with TRBD1. This CDR3 spans 15 amino acids. Germline CDR1 is SQVTM and CDR2 is ANQGSEA.

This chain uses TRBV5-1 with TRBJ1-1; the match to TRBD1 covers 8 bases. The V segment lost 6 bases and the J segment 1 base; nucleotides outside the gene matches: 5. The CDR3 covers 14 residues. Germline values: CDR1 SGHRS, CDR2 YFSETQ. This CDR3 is CASTETGANTEAFF. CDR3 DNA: TGCGCCAGCACGGAGACAGGGGCGAACACTGAAGCTTTCTTT.

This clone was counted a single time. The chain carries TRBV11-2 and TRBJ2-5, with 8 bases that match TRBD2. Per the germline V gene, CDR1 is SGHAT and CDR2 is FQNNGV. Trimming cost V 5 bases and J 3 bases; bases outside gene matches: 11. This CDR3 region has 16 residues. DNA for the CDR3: TGTGCCAGCAGCGCTCTTAGTACTAGCGGCGAAGAGACCCAGTACTTC. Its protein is CASSALSTSGEETQYF.

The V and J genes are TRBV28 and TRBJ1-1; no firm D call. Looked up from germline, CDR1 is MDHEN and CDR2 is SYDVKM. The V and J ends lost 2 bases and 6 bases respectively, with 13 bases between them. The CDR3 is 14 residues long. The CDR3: CASSLGVGVPEAFF. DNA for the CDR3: TGTGCCAGCAGTTTAGGGGTTGGAGTACCTGAAGCTTTCTTT. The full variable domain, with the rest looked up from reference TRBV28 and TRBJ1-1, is DVKVTQSSRYLVKRTGEKVFLECVQDMDHENMFWYRQDPGLGLRLIYFSYDVKMKEKGDIPEGYSVSREKKERFSLILESASTNQTSMYLCASSLGVGVPEAFFGQGTRLTVV.

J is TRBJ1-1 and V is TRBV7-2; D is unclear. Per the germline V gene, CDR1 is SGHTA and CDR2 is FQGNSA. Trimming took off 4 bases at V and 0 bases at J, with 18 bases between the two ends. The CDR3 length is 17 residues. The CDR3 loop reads CASSSQDRVRLNTEAFF. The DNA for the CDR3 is TGTGCCAGCAGCTCACAAGATCGGGTTCGCTTGAACACTGAAGCTTTCTTT.

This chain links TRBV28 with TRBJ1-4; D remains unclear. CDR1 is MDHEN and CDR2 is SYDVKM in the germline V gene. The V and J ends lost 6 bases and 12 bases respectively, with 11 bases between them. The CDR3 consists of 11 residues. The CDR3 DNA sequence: TGTGCCAGCAGCGCCCTATATGAACTGTTTTTT. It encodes CASSALYELFF.

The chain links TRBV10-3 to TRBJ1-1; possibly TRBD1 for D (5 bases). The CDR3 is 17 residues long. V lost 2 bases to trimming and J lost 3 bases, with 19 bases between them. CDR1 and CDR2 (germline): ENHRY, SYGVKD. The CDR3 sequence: CAISEGPPGLDYTEAFF. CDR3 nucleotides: TGTGCCATCAGTGAGGGGCCTCCGGGGCTGGACTACACTGAAGCTTTCTTT.

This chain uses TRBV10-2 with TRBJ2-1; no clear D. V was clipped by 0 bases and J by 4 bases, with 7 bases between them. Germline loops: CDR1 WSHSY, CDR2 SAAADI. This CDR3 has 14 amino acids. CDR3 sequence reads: CASSESPGYNEQFF. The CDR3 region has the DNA TGCGCCAGCAGTGAGTCCCCAGGTTACAATGAGCAGTTCTTC.

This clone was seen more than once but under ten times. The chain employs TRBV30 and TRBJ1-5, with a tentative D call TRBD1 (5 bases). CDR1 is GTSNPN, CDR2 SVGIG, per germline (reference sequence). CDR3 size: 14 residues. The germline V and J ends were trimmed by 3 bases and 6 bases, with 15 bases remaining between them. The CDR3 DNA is TGTGCCTGGAGCCATGGGGGGGGGATTCAGCCCCAGCATTTT. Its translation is CAWSHGGGIQPQHF. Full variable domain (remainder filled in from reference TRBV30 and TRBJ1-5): SQTIHQWPATLVQPVGSPLSLECTVEGTSNPNLYWYRQAAGRGLQLLFYSVGIGQISSEVPQNLSASRPQDRQFILSSKKLLLSDSGFYLCAWSHGGGIQPQHFGDGTRLSIL.

The CDR3 loop reads CASSLGGREEETQYF. Written as DNA, the CDR3 is TGCGCCAGCAGCTTGGGAGGCAGGGAGGAAGAGACCCAGTACTTC. The chain is built from TRBV5-1 and TRBJ2-5; maybe TRBD2 (6 bases). Germline assignment: CDR1 SGHRS and CDR2 YFSETQ. This CDR3 spans 15 amino acids. V lost 0 bases, J lost 3 bases, and 12 bases lay in between. The full variable domain, rest sourced from reference TRBV5-1 and TRBJ2-5, is KAGVTQTPRYLIKTRGQQVTLSCSPISGHRSVSWYQQTPGQGLQFLFEYFSETQRNKGNFPGRFSGRQFSNSRSEMNVSTLELGDSALYLCASSLGGREEETQYFGPGTRLLVL.

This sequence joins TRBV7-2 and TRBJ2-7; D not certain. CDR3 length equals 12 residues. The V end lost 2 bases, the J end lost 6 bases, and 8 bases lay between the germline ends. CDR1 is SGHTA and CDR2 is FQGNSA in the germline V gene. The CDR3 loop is CASSLNGLEQYF. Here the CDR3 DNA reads TGTGCCAGCAGCTTAAATGGTCTCGAGCAGTACTTC.

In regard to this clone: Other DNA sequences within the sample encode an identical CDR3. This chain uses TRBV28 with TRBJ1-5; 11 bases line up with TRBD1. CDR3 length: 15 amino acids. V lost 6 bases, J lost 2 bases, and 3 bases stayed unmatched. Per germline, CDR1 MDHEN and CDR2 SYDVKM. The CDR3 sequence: CASSRDRGGNQPQHF. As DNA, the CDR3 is TGTGCCAGCAGCAGGGACAGGGGGGGCAATCAGCCCCAGCATTTT.

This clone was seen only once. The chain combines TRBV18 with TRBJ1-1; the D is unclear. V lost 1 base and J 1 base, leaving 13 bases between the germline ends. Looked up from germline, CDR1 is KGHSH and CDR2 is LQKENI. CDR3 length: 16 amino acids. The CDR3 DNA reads TGTGCCAGCTCACCACGAGCTTCGGGAGGGAACACTGAAGCTTTCTTT. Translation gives CASSPRASGGNTEAFF.

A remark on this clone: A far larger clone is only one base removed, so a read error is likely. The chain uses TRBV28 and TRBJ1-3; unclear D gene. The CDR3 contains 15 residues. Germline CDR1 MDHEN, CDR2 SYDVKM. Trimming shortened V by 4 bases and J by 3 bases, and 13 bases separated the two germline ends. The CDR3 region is CASSSGGGFGNTIYF. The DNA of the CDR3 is TGTGCCAGCAGTTCGGGAGGAGGGTTTGGAAACACCATATATTTT.

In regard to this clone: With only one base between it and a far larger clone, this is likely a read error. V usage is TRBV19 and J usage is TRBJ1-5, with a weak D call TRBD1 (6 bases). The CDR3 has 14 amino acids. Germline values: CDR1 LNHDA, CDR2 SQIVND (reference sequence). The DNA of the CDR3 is TGTGCCAGTAGTATAAGGGGGGAGCGTCAGTCCCAGCATTTT. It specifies CASSIRGERQSQHF.

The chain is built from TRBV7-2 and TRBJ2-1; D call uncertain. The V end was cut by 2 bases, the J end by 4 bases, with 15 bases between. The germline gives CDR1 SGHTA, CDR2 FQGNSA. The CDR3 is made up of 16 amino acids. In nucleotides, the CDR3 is TGTGCCAGCAGCTTATATTCCCGAGTTTCTTACAATGAGCAGTTCTTC. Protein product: CASSLYSRVSYNEQFF.

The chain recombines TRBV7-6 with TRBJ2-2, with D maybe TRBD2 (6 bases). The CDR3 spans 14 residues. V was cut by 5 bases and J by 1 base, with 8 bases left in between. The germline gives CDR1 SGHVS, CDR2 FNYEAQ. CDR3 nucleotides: TGTGCCAGCAGCCATAGCGGGAACACCGGGGAGCTGTTTTTT. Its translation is CASSHSGNTGELFF.

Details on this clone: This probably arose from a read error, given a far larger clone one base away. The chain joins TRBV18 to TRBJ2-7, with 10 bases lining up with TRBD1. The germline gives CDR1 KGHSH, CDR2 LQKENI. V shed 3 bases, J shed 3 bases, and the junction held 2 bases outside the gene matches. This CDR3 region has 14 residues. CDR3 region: CASSPGTGDYEQYF. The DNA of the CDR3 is TGTGCCAGCTCACCCGGGACAGGGGACTACGAGCAGTACTTC.